A single sample is the source of the 7 T cell receptor beta chains below, sequenced in a study of blood T cell repertoires in COVID-19. Sequencing was performed with immunoSEQ multiplex PCR; in TCRdb, only in-frame clones are kept and a portion is missing. The repertoire holds 150,000 to 200,000 clones, with 80% to 90% as singletons. The sequenced sample consisted of peripheral blood. The receptors originated from a man between 60 and 75 years old with acute or convalescent COVID-19.

This clone was seen a single time. V is TRBV4-3 and J is TRBJ2-1; D unresolved. The germline V gene has CDR1 LGHNA and CDR2 YSLEER. CDR3 length equals 14 residues. V lost 4 bases, J lost 2 bases, and 9 bases lay in between. The CDR3 DNA is TGCGCCAGCAGCCCCACTTCTCCCTACAATGAGCAGTTCTTC. Its protein is CASSPTSPYNEQFF.

The CDR3 DNA reads as TGTGCCAGCTCTCTCACCGCGGCGGATGAAAAACTGTTTTTT. As protein: CASSLTAADEKLFF. The chain employs TRBV27 and TRBJ1-4; D is unresolved. CDR3 length: 14 amino acids. V was cut by 8 bases and J by 6 bases, with 16 bases left in between. CDR1 and CDR2 (germline): MNHEY, SMNVEV (reference sequence).

The chain recombines TRBV6-6 with TRBJ2-7; the match to TRBD2 covers 10 bases. Germline-derived CDR1 and CDR2 are MNHNY and SVGAGI (reference sequence). The CDR3 is 16 amino acids. Trimming cost V 0 bases and J 2 bases; bases outside gene matches: 4. The CDR3 DNA reads as TGTGCCAGCAGTTACTCTAGCGGGAGGACCCCCTACGAGCAGTACTTC. Encoded protein: CASSYSSGRTPYEQYF.

This chain connects TRBV15 to TRBJ1-1; a possible D gene is TRBD1 (5 bases). Germline V gene data show CDR1 as LNHNV and CDR2 as YYDKDF (reference sequence). The length of the CDR3 is 13 residues. The V and J ends lost 3 bases and 7 bases respectively, with 12 bases between them. The CDR3 nucleotides are TGTGCCACCAGCAGGGCAGCGGGACGTGAAGCTTTCTTT. It encodes CATSRAAGREAFF.

The chain couples TRBV6-5 to TRBJ1-1; maybe TRBD1 (5 bases). Per germline, CDR1 MNHEY and CDR2 SVGAGI. Trimming stripped 0 bases from V and 0 bases from J, with 8 bases between. The CDR3 is made up of 15 amino acids. The CDR3 region has the DNA TGTGCCAGCAGTTACTCGACAGCCATGAACACTGAAGCTTTCTTT. Its protein is CASSYSTAMNTEAFF.

V and J are TRBV5-6 and TRBJ2-7, with 10 nucleotides matching TRBD2. The V gene's germline CDR1 is SGHDT and CDR2 YYEEEE. This CDR3 has 14 amino acids. J gave up 4 bases and V 1 base, and 2 bases lay outside the gene matches. CDR3 DNA sequence: TGTGCCAGCAGCTTGCCGGGACTAGCGTACGAGCAGTACTTC. This translates into CASSLPGLAYEQYF.

This sequence joins TRBV21-1 and TRBJ1-1. TRBV21-1 is tagged as a pseudogene. This CDR3 contains 15 residues. The CDR3 sequence: CASSKGRGLNTEAFF. The CDR3 DNA reads TGTGCCAGCAGCAAAGGGCGGGGCCTGAACACTGAAGCTTTCTTT.